The 30 T cell receptor beta chains below were found in one sample sequenced in a study of blood T cell repertoires in COVID-19. Measured with immunoSEQ multiplex PCR; TCRdb has only the in-frame clones, and not every one. The sample lists 300,000 to 350,000 clones, around 87% occurring once. Sequencing used peripheral blood. These receptors all come from a woman aged 45-60 years with COVID-19, enrolled during active disease.

This chain links TRBV15 with TRBJ2-2; the match to TRBD1 covers 8 bases. CDR3 length: 15 amino acids. Germline CDR1 and CDR2: LNHNV and YYDKDF (reference sequence). With V trimmed by 2 bases and J by 4 bases, 3 bases remained unmatched. The CDR3 bases are TGTGCCACCAGCAGATGGACAGGGAGCACCGGGGAGCTGTTTTTT. Its protein is CATSRWTGSTGELFF.

The chain employs TRBV5-8 and TRBJ1-1, with TRBD1 identical over 8 bases. V lost 2 bases to trimming and J lost 1 base; unmatched junction nucleotides: 4. Looked up from germline, CDR1 is SGHTS and CDR2 is YDEGEE. CDR3 length: 15 residues. CDR3: CASSLHGQGNTEAFF. The CDR3 DNA reads TGTGCCAGCAGCTTACACGGACAGGGGAACACTGAAGCTTTCTTT. The whole variable domain, filled in from reference TRBV5-8 and TRBJ1-1, reads EAGVTQSPTHLIKTRGQQATLRCSPISGHTSVYWYQQALGLGLQFLLWYDEGEERNRGNFPPRFSGRQFPNYSSELNVNALELEDSALYLCASSLHGQGNTEAFFGQGTRLTVV.

The chain uses TRBV18 and TRBJ2-1; D is perhaps TRBD1 (6 bases). The V end was cut by 0 bases, the J end by 7 bases, with 16 bases between. This CDR3 has 16 amino acids. Per germline, CDR1 KGHSH and CDR2 LQKENI. The CDR3 reads CASSPPGTGWLNEQFF. The CDR3 DNA is TGTGCCAGCTCACCACCAGGAACAGGGTGGTTGAATGAGCAGTTCTTC.

This clone occurred once. The chain couples TRBV5-4 to TRBJ2-4, with 9 bases matching TRBD1. There are 18 residues in the CDR3. In germline, CDR1 is SGHNT, CDR2 YYREEE (reference sequence). J gave up 0 bases and V 2 bases, and 9 bases lay outside the gene matches. The CDR3 region has the DNA TGTGCCAGCAGCTTCTTGGGACAGGGAGAGTTAGCCAAAAACATTCAGTACTTC. It encodes CASSFLGQGELAKNIQYF.

The V and J genes are TRBV7-2 and TRBJ2-1; D is perhaps TRBD1 (7 bases). This CDR3 comprises 14 residues. Trimming pared 5 bases from V and 10 bases from J, leaving 18 bases between. The germline V gene encodes CDR1 SGHTA and CDR2 FQGNSA. The CDR3 DNA is TGTGCCAGCAGCGTCGGAGGGGGCGCGAAAGAGCAGTTCTTC. The encoded protein is CASSVGGGAKEQFF.

The CDR3 bases are TGTGCCAGCAGGCAGGGAGGGAGTAGGGTGGCTGGTGAGCAGTTCTTC. As protein: CASRQGGSRVAGEQFF. The gene calls are TRBV2 and TRBJ2-1; 7 bases fit TRBD2. The CDR3 is 16 amino acids. Looked up from germline, CDR1 is SNHLY and CDR2 is FYNNEI. V gave up 6 bases and J gave up 9 bases; unmatched junction bases: 17.

The chain joins TRBV4-3 to TRBJ2-4, with a possible D match to TRBD2 (6 bases). V was cut by 1 base and J by 0 bases, with 10 bases left in between. In germline, CDR1 is LGHNA, CDR2 YSLEER. The CDR3 is made up of 16 amino acids. CDR3 sequence (DNA): TGCGCCAGCAGCCAAGGGAGCGGGTCAGCCAAAAACATTCAGTACTTC. Amino acids: CASSQGSGSAKNIQYF.

V and J are TRBV18 and TRBJ2-5; 7 nucleotides line up with TRBD1. Germline V lookup: CDR1 KGHSH, CDR2 LQKENI. The CDR3 totals 14 residues. V lost 2 bases, J lost 4 bases, and 4 bases stayed unmatched. The CDR3 DNA reads as TGTGCCAGCTCACCAAGGGGGCGGCCAGAGACCCAGTACTTC. Amino acids: CASSPRGRPETQYF.

This CDR3 is CASSANTGLNTEAFF. The CDR3 coding sequence is TGTGCCAGCAGTGCCAATACAGGGTTGAACACTGAAGCTTTCTTT. The chain joins TRBV13 to TRBJ1-1, with D possibly being TRBD1 (6 bases). Germline lookup yields CDR1 PRHDT and CDR2 FYEKMQ (reference sequence). CDR3 length equals 15 residues. The V end lost 6 bases, the J end lost 0 bases, and 14 bases lay between the germline ends.

The rearrangement joins TRBV5-1 to TRBJ1-3; 7 bases line up with TRBD1. J was trimmed by 0 bases and V by 7 bases; bases with no gene match: 4. Germline CDR1 is SGHRS and CDR2 is YFSETQ. The CDR3 covers 14 residues. CDR3 in amino acids: CASSRQGSGNTIYF. As DNA, the CDR3 is TGCGCCAGCTCTCGACAGGGCTCTGGAAACACCATATATTTT. Combining the CDR3 with reference TRBV5-1 and TRBJ1-3 gives the whole variable domain KAGVTQTPRYLIKTRGQQVTLSCSPISGHRSVSWYQQTPGQGLQFLFEYFSETQRNKGNFPGRFSGRQFSNSRSEMNVSTLELGDSALYLCASSRQGSGNTIYFGEGSWLTVV.

The genes are TRBV6-5 and TRBJ1-2; D is possibly TRBD1 (6 bases). The CDR3 length is 15 residues. Germline CDR1 reads MNHEY; CDR2 reads SVGAGI. V was clipped by 7 bases and J by 5 bases, with 20 bases between them. Written as DNA, the CDR3 is TGTGCCAGCAAAATCACACACAGGGTAGAATATGGCTACACCTTC. This sequence encodes CASKITHRVEYGYTF.

The chain recombines TRBV14 with TRBJ2-1, with TRBD1 matching over 9 bases. CDR1 is SGHDN, CDR2 FVKESK, per germline. The CDR3 covers 17 residues. Trimming at V came to 1 base and at J to 6 bases, leaving 10 bases not matched to a gene. The CDR3 nucleotides read TGTGCCAGCAGCCAAGCCCGACCGGGACAGGGTAGCAATGAGCAGTTCTTC. Its protein product is CASSQARPGQGSNEQFF.

The CDR3 here is CASSPMVGPTDTQYF. CDR3 sequence (DNA): TGTGCCAGCAGCCCGATGGTTGGGCCCACAGATACGCAGTATTTT. The chain has TRBV5-4 and TRBJ2-3, with D unclear. Germline V lookup: CDR1 SGHNT, CDR2 YYREEE (reference sequence). V was clipped by 4 bases and J by 2 bases, with 14 bases between them. The CDR3 runs to 15 residues.

This clone was observed a few times. This rearrangement joins TRBV7-2 to TRBJ2-2; 8 bases are a match to TRBD2. Germline trimming cut 3 bases from V and 4 bases from J; bases unmatched to any gene: 4. The CDR3 is 15 amino acids. Per the germline V gene, CDR1 is SGHTA and CDR2 is FQGNSA. CDR3 DNA: TGTGCCAGCAGCTTTAGCGGGACCAGCACCGGGGAGCTGTTTTTT. Its translation is CASSFSGTSTGELFF.

This chain uses TRBV6-5 with TRBJ2-7, with a tentative D call TRBD1 (6 bases). V was trimmed by 6 bases and J by 0 bases, leaving 9 bases between them. Germline V gene data show CDR1 as MNHEY and CDR2 as SVGAGI. CDR3 length: 13 residues. The CDR3 sequence: CASRRQDSYEQYF. The CDR3 DNA reads TGTGCCAGCAGGCGACAGGACTCCTACGAGCAGTACTTC.

The gene calls are TRBV7-9 and TRBJ2-2; 11 nucleotides agree with TRBD2. CDR1 is SEHNR, CDR2 FQNEAQ, per germline (reference sequence). Unmatched junction bases numbered 4, after V lost 1 base and J lost 3 bases. This CDR3 comprises 17 residues. Written as DNA, the CDR3 is TGTGCCAGCAGCTTAGGTCTAGCGGGAGGCCACACCGGGGAGCTGTTTTTT. It codes for CASSLGLAGGHTGELFF.

As for this clone: Other DNA sequences in the same sample also yield this CDR3. The rearrangement joins TRBV9 to TRBJ2-3, with D uncertain. The ends were cut back, 2 bases at V and 0 bases at J, with 10 bases in the middle. Germline V gene data show CDR1 as SGDLS and CDR2 as YYNGEE. The CDR3 sequence is 15 residues long. CDR3 nucleotides: TGTGCCAGCAGCGTTGGGCAGGCAAGCACAGATACGCAGTATTTT. Translation: CASSVGQASTDTQYF. Full variable domain (outside the CDR3, taken from reference TRBV9 and TRBJ2-3): DSGVTQTPKHLITATGQRVTLRCSPRSGDLSVYWYQQSLDQGLQFLIQYYNGEERAKGNILERFSAQQFPDLHSELNLSSLELGDSALYFCASSVGQASTDTQYFGPGTRLTVL.

The chain combines TRBV11-2 with TRBJ2-1, with D unclear. Per germline, CDR1 SGHAT and CDR2 FQNNGV. The V end was cut by 5 bases, the J end by 6 bases, with 17 bases between. CDR3 length: 15 residues. The CDR3 nucleotides read TGTGCCAGCAGCCGAGCCTGGCTAGTTCGCAATGAGCAGTTCTTC. Protein: CASSRAWLVRNEQFF.

The chain carries TRBV4-2 and TRBJ2-5; 9 nucleotides align to TRBD2. The V and J ends lost 4 bases and 5 bases, in that order; junction bases with no gene match: 11. The CDR3 runs to 16 residues. Germline CDR1 and CDR2: LGHNA and YNFKEQ. CDR3 sequence reads: CASSLKRGLARETQYF. The CDR3 bases are TGTGCCAGCAGCCTTAAAAGAGGACTAGCGAGGGAGACCCAGTACTTC.

The V call is TRBV12-3 or TRBV12-4, the J call TRBJ1-5; a weak D match, TRBD1 (6 bases). The CDR3 extends over 13 amino acids. V lost 10 bases, J lost 1 base, and 11 bases lay in between. The CDR3 is CATSGQSNQPQHF. The DNA for the CDR3 is TGTGCCACCTCCGGACAGAGCAATCAGCCCCAGCATTTT.

The chain is built from TRBV2 and TRBJ2-7; tentatively, D is TRBD2 (5 bases). CDR1 SNHLY and CDR2 FYNNEI come from the germline V gene. Trimming pared 8 bases from V and 3 bases from J, leaving 20 bases between. This CDR3 spans 15 amino acids. The DNA for the CDR3 is TGTGCCAGCGCCGGCCGCGGACGGAGGAACTACGAGCAGTACTTC. Its translation is CASAGRGRRNYEQYF.

The chain joins TRBV7-5 to TRBJ2-1; the table assigns TRBD2, which was not confirmed against the DNA. TRBV7-5 is listed as a pseudogene. This CDR3 has 15 amino acids. Here the CDR3 DNA reads TGTGTCAGAAGCTTTCCCCTAGGCAGGCGGGGTGAGCAGTTCTTC. Translating gives CVRSFPLGRRGEQFF.

This clone was counted only a few times. This chain links TRBV7-2 with TRBJ2-7; 11 bases are a match to TRBD2. The germline V gene encodes CDR1 SGHTA and CDR2 FQGNSA. Trimming removed 3 bases from V and 0 bases from J; junction bases left unmatched: 4. This CDR3 spans 16 amino acids. The CDR3 region has the DNA TGTGCCAGCAGCTTCCAGGGGACTAGCGGCTCCTACGAGCAGTACTTC. Protein product: CASSFQGTSGSYEQYF.

The gene calls are TRBV9 and TRBJ2-5, with 7 positions matching TRBD2. This CDR3 is built from 14 residues. V was clipped by 0 bases and J by 7 bases; unmatched bases: 6. Looked up from germline, CDR1 is SGDLS and CDR2 is YYNGEE. The CDR3 is CASSVGAGEPTQYF. In DNA, the CDR3 is TGTGCCAGCAGCGTAGGTGCGGGAGAACCGACCCAGTACTTC.

The chain is built from TRBV7-9 and TRBJ2-1; TRBD2 agrees at 16 bases. Germline assignment: CDR1 SEHNR and CDR2 FQNEAQ (reference sequence). The CDR3 totals 15 residues. The trim removed 8 bases at V and 6 bases at J, leaving 4 bases unmatched. The CDR3 region is CASGTSGRAPNEQFF. CDR3 nucleotide sequence: TGTGCCAGCGGGACTAGCGGGAGGGCCCCCAATGAGCAGTTCTTC. Complete variable domain (other parts from reference TRBV7-9 and TRBJ2-1): DTGVSQNPRHKITKRGQNVTFRCDPISEHNRLYWYRQTLGQGPEFLTYFQNEAQLEKSRLLSDRFSAERPKGSFSTLEIQRTEQGDSAMYLCASGTSGRAPNEQFFGPGTRLTVL.

The V and J genes are TRBV15 and TRBJ2-4, with D tentatively TRBD1 (6 bases). CDR1 is LNHNV, CDR2 YYDKDF, per germline (reference sequence). Trimming left V 4 bases short and J 7 bases short, with 20 bases between. The CDR3 loop spans 16 amino acids. The CDR3 protein is CATSTDATGYVNIQYF. Here the CDR3 DNA reads TGTGCCACCAGCACCGACGCGACAGGATATGTGAACATTCAGTACTTC.

This chain joins TRBV7-2 and TRBJ2-1, with a tentative D call TRBD1 (7 bases). Per germline, CDR1 SGHTA and CDR2 FQGNSA. V lost 6 bases and J lost 5, with 11 bases in between. The CDR3 sequence is 13 residues long. The DNA of the CDR3 is TGTGCCAGCAGGGAGGGACAGAACAATGAGCAGTTCTTC. It encodes CASREGQNNEQFF.

V and J are TRBV11-2 and TRBJ2-1; TRBD1 matches at 8 bases. The CDR3 length is 15 residues. Germline V gene lookup returns CDR1 SGHAT and CDR2 FQNNGV. Trimming cost V 3 bases and J 8 bases; bases outside gene matches: 9. The DNA of the CDR3 is TGTGCCAGCAGCTTGTGGCAGGGGGCGCAGTATGAGCAGTTCTTC. Protein: CASSLWQGAQYEQFF.

CDR3: CASSEGTFQGPYEQYF. DNA for the CDR3: TGTGCCAGCAGTGAAGGTACTTTTCAGGGCCCCTACGAGCAGTACTTC. This chain connects TRBV6-1 to TRBJ2-7, with D perhaps TRBD1 (5 bases). With 1 base removed from V and 2 bases from J, the gap between germline ends came to 15 bases. This CDR3 region has 16 residues. In germline, CDR1 is MNHNS, CDR2 SASEGT.

The genes are TRBV9 and TRBJ2-3, with no clear D. Germline loops: CDR1 SGDLS, CDR2 YYNGEE. Trimming left V 2 bases short and J 9 bases short, with 19 bases between. This CDR3 contains 15 residues. The CDR3 is CASSVGVTDFGTQYF. CDR3 coding DNA: TGTGCCAGCAGCGTCGGAGTAACCGACTTCGGCACGCAGTATTTT.